This TCR beta chain originates from a study of OX40 agonist ivuxolimab in advanced cancers. For the study at large: Hepatocellular carcinoma, melanoma, renal cell or head and neck cancer was diagnosed in the dose-escalation patients. Under the entry rules, prior anti-PD-1, anti-PD-L1 or anti-CTLA-4 therapy was allowed, and roughly 43% had some.

Generated by immunoSEQ multiplex PCR, the TCRdb table keeps only in-frame clones and is missing some. This sample yields approximately 130,000 clones, of which 90% are seen a single time; around 1% belongs to the top ten. This clone was observed a single time. Antigen: not known. Germline CDR1 WSHSY, CDR2 SAAADI. This CDR3 comprises 14 residues. V was cut by 2 bases and J by 5 bases, with 12 bases left in between. Blood sampling was done at baseline, cycle 4 day 1, and cycle 7 day 1. Whole-study results and caveats: Clones of CD4+ and CD8+ blood T cells grew by week 6 at doses of 0.1 to 3.0 mg/kg.

This sequence originates from an adult with an advanced solid tumor such as melanoma, head and neck, liver or kidney cancer. This chain uses TRBV10-2 with TRBJ1-1; D perhaps matches TRBD1 (5 bases). Specimen: CD4+ or CD8+ T cells sorted from blood, collected in a trial of the OX40 agonist ivuxolimab. CDR3 amino acids: CASSETGGRTEAFF. In DNA, the CDR3 is TGCGCCAGCAGTGAGACAGGAGGTAGGACTGAAGCTTTCTTT.